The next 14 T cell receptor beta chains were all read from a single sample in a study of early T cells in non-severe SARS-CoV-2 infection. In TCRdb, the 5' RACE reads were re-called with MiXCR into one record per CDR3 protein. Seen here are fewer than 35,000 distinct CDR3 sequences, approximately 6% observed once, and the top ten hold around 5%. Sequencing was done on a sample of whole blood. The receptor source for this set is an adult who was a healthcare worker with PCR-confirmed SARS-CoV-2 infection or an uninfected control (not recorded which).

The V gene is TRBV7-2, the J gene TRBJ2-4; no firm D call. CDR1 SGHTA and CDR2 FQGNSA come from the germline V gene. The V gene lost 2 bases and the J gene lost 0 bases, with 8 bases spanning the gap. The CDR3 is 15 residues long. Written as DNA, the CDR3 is TGTGCCAGCAGCTTATACCCGGTAGCCAAAAACATTCAGTACTTC. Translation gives CASSLYPVAKNIQYF.

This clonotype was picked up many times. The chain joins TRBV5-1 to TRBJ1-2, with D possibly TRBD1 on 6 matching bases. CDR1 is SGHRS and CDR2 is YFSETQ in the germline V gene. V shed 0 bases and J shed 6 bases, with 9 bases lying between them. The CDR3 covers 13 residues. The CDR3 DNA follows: TGCGCCAGCAGCTTGGTCCAGGGGAATGGCTACACCTTC. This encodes CASSLVQGNGYTF.

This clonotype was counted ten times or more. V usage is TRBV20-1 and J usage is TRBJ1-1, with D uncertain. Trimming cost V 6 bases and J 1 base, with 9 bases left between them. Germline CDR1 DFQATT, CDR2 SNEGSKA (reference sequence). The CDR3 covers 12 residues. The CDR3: CSAAGPNTEAFF. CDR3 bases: TGCAGTGCCGCCGGACCGAACACTGAAGCTTTCTTT.

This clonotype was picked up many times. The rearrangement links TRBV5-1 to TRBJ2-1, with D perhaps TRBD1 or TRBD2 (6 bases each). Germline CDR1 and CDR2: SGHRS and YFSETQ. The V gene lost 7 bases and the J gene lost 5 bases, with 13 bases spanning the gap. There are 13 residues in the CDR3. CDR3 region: CASGGLADNEQFF. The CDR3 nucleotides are TGCGCCAGCGGGGGGCTAGCTGACAATGAGCAGTTCTTC. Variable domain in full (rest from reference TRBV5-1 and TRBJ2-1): KAGVTQTPRYLIKTRGQQVTLSCSPISGHRSVSWYQQTPGQGLQFLFEYFSETQRNKGNFPGRFSGRQFSNSRSEMNVSTLELGDSALYLCASGGLADNEQFFGPGTRLTVL.

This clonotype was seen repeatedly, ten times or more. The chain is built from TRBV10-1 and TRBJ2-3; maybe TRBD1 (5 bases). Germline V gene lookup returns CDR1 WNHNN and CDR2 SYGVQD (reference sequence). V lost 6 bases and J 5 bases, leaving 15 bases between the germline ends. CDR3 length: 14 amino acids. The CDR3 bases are TGCGCCAGCAGCACCCCAGGGTTTGGAGATACGCAGTATTTT. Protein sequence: CASSTPGFGDTQYF.

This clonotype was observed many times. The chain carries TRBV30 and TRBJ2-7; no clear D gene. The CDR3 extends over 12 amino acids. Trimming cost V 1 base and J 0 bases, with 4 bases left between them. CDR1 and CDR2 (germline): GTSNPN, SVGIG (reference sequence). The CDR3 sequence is CAWSASSYEQYF. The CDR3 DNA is TGTGCCTGGAGTGCGTCCTCCTACGAGCAGTACTTC.

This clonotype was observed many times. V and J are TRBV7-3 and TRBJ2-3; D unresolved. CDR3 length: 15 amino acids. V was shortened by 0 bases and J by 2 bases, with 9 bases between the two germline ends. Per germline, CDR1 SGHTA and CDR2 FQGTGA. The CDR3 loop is CASSLTGGITDTQYF. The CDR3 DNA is TGTGCCAGCAGCTTAACGGGCGGCATCACAGATACGCAGTATTTT.

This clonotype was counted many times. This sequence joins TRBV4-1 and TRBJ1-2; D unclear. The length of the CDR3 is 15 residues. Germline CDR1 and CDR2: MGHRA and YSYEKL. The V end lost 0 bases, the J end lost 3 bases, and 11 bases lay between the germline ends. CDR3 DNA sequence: TGCGCCAGCAGCCAAGATTTCGAGGGCTACTATGGCTACACCTTC. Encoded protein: CASSQDFEGYYGYTF.

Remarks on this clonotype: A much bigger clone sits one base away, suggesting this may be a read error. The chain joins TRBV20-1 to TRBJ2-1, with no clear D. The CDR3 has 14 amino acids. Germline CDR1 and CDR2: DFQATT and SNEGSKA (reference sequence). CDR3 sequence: CRAPRAPSLNEQFF. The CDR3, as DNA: TGCAGAGCACCACGGGCCCCGAGCCTCAATGAGCAGTTCTTC.

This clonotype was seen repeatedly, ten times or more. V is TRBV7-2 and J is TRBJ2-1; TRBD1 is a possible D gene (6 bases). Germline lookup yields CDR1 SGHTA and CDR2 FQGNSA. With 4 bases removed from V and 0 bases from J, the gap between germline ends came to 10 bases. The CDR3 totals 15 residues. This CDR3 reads CASSSGRGSYNEQFF. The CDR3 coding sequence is TGTGCCAGCAGCTCCGGCAGGGGCTCCTACAATGAGCAGTTCTTC.

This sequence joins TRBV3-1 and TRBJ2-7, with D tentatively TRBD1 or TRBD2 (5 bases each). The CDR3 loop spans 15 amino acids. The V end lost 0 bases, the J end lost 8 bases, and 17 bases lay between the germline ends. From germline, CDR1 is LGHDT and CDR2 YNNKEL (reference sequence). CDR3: CASSQDSGPGNKQYF. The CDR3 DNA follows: TGTGCCAGCAGCCAAGATTCGGGGCCAGGGAACAAGCAGTACTTC.

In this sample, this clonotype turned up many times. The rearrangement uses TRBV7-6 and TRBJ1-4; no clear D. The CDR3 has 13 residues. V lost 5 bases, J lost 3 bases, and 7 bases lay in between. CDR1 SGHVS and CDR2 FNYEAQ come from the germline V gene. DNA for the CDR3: TGTGCCAGCAGCGGGAATGCTAATGAAAAACTGTTTTTT. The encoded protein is CASSGNANEKLFF. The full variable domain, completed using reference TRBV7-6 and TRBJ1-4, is GAGVSQSPRYKVTKRGQDVALRCDPISGHVSLYWYRQALGQGPEFLTYFNYEAQQDKSGLPNDRFSAERPEGSISTLTIQRTEQRDSAMYRCASSGNANEKLFFGSGTQLSVL.

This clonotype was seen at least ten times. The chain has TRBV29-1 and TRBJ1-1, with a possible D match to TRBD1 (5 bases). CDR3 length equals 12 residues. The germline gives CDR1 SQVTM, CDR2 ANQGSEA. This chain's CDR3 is CAVGGWNTEAFF. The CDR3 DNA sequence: TGCGCCGTTGGGGGATGGAACACTGAAGCTTTCTTT. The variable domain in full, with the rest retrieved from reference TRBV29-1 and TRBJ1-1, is SAVISQKPSRDICQRGTSLTIQCQVDSQVTMMFWYRQQPGQSLTLIATANQGSEATYESGFVIDKFPISRPNLTFSTLTVSNMSPEDSSIYLCAVGGWNTEAFFGQGTRLTVV.

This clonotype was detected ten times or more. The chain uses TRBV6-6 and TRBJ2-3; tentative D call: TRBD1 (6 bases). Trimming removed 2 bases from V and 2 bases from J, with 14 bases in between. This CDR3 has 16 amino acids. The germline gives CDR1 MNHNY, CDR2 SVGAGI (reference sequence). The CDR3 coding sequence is TGTGCCAGCAGTTACCCTACTACAGGGCTCACAGATACGCAGTATTTT. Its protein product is CASSYPTTGLTDTQYF.